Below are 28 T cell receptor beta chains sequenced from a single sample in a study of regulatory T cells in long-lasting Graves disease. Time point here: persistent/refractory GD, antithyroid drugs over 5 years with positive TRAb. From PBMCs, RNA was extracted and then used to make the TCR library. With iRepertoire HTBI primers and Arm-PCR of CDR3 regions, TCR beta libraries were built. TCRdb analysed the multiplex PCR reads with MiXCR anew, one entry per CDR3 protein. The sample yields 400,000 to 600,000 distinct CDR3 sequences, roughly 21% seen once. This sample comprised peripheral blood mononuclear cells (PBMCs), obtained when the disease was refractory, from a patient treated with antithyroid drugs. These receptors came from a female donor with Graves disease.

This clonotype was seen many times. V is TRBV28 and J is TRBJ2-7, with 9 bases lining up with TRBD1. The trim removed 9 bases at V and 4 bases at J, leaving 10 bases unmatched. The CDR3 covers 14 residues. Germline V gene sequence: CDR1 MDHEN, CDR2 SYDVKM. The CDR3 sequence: CASAIGTGSYEQYF. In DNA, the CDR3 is TGTGCCAGTGCAATCGGGACAGGGTCTTACGAGCAGTACTTC.

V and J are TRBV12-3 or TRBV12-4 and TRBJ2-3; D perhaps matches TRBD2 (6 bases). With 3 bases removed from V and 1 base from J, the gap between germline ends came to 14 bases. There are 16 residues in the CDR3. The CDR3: CASSLPGLGGTDTQYF. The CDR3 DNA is TGTGCCAGCAGTTTGCCGGGACTTGGCGGCACAGATACGCAGTATTTT.

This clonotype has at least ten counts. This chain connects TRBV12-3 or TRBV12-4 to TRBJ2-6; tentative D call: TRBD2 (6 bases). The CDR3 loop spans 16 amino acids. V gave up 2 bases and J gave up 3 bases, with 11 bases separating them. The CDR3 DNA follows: TGTGCCAGCAGTTTACCGGGGGATAATGGGGCCAACGTCCTGACTTTC. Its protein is CASSLPGDNGANVLTF.

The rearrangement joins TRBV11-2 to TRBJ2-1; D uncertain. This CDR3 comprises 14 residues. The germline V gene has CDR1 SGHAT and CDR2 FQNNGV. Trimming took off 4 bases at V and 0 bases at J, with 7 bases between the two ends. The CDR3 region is CASSSFSSYNEQFF. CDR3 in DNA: TGTGCCAGCAGCTCGTTCTCCTCCTACAATGAGCAGTTCTTC.

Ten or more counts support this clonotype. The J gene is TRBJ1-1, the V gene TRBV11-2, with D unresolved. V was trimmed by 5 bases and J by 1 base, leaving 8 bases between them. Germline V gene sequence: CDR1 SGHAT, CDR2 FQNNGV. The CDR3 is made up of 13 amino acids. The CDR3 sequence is CASSRTANTEAFF. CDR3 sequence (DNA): TGTGCCAGCAGCCGAACGGCGAACACTGAAGCTTTCTTT.

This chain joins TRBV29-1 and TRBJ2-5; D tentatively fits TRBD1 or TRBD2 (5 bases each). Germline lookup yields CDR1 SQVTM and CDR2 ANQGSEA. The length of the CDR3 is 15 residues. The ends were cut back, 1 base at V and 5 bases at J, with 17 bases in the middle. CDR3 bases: TGCAGCGTTGAAGCCGGGACCTATGGCGGGGAGACCCAGTACTTC. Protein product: CSVEAGTYGGETQYF. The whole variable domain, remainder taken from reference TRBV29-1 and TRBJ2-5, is SAVISQKPSRDICQRGTSLTIQCQVDSQVTMMFWYRQQPGQSLTLIATANQGSEATYESGFVIDKFPISRPNLTFSTLTVSNMSPEDSSIYLCSVEAGTYGGETQYFGPGTRLLVL.

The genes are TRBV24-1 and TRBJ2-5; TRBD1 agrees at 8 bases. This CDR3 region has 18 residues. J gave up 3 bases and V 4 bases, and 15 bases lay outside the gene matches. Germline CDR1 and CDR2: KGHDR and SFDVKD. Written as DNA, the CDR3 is TGTGCCACCAGTGACCCCCAATCGGGGACAGGTCACGAAGAGACCCAGTACTTC. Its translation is CATSDPQSGTGHEETQYF.

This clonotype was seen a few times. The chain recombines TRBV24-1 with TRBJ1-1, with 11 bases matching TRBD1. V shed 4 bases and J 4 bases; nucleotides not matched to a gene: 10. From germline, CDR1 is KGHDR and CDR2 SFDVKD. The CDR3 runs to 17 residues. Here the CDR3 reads CATSEASGQGVVTEAFF. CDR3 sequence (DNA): TGTGCCACCAGTGAAGCTTCGGGACAGGGGGTAGTCACTGAAGCTTTCTTT.

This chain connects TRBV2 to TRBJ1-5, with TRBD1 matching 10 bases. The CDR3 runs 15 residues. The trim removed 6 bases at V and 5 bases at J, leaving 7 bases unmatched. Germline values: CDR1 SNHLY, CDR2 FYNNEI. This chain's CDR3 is CASSRDRGEDQPQHF. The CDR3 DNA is TGTGCCAGCAGCCGGGACAGGGGTGAAGATCAGCCCCAGCATTTT.

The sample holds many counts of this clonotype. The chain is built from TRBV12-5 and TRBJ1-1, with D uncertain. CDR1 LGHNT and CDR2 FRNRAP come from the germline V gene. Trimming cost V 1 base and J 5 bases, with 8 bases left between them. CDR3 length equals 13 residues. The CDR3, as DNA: TGTGCTAGTGGTTTGGCCAAAGGAACTGAAGCTTTCTTT. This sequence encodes CASGLAKGTEAFF.

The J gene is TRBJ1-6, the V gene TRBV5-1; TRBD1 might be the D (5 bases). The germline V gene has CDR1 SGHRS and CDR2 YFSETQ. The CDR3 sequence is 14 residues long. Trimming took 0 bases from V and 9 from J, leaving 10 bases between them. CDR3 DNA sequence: TGCGCCAGCAGCTTGGCAGGGTTCAGTTCACCCCTCCACTTT. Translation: CASSLAGFSSPLHF.

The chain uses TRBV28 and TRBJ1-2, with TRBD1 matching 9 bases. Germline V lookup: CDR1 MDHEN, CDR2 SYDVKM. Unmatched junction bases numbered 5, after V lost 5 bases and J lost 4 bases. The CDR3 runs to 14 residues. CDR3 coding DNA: TGTGCCAGCAGTGGCCCGGACAGGGGCTATGGCTACACCTTC. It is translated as CASSGPDRGYGYTF.

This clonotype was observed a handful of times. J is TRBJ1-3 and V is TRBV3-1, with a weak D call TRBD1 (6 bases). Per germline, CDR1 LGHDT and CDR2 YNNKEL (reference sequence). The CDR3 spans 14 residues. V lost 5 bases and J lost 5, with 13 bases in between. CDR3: CASSYLDSRNTIYF. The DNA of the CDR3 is TGTGCCAGCAGCTACCTGGACAGTAGAAACACCATATATTTT.

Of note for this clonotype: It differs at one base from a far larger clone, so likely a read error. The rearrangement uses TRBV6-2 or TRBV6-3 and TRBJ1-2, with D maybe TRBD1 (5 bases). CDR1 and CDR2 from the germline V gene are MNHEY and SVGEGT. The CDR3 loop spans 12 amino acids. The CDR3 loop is CVSRADRYGYTF. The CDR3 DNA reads TGTGTCAGCAGGGCAGACAGATATGGCTACACCTTC.

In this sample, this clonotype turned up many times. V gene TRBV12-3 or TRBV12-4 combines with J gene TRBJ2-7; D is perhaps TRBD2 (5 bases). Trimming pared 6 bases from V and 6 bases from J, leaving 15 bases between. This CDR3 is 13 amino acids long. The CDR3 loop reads CASSPGLPFEQYF. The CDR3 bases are TGTGCCAGCAGCCCCGGACTCCCTTTCGAGCAGTACTTC.

In DNA form, the CDR3 reads TGTGCCAGCAGCCAAGCCCCCCGGACGTATTACGAGCAGTACTTC. It specifies CASSQAPRTYYEQYF. This chain connects TRBV3-1 to TRBJ2-7; D remains ambiguous. CDR1 LGHDT and CDR2 YNNKEL come from the germline V gene (reference sequence). V dropped 1 base and J dropped 4 bases, with 14 bases sitting between them. The CDR3 consists of 15 residues.

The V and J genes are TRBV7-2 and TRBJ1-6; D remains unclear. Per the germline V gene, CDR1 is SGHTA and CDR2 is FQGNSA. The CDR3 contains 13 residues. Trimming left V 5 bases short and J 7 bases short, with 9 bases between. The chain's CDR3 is CASSPYSNSPLHF. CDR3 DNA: TGTGCCAGCAGCCCATATTCCAATTCACCCCTCCACTTT.

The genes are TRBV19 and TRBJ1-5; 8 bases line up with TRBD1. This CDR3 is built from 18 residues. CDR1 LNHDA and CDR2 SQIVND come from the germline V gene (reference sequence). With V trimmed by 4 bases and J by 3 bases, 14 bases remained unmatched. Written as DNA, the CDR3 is TGTGCCAGTAGTAAAGATCCTTGGACAGGGTCATACAATCAGCCCCAGCATTTT. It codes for CASSKDPWTGSYNQPQHF. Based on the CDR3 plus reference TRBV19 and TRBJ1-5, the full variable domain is DGGITQSPKYLFRKEGQNVTLSCEQNLNHDAMYWYRQDPGQGLRLIYYSQIVNDFQKGDIAEGYSVSREKKESFPLTVTSAQKNPTAFYLCASSKDPWTGSYNQPQHFGDGTRLSIL.

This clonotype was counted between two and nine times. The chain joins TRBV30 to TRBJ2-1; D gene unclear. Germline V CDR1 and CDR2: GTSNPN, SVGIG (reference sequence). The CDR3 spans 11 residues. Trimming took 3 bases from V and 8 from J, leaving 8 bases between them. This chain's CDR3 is CAWSHLDEQFF. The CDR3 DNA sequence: TGTGCCTGGAGCCATCTCGATGAGCAGTTCTTC. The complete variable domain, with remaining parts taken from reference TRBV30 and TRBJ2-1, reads SQTIHQWPATLVQPVGSPLSLECTVEGTSNPNLYWYRQAAGRGLQLLFYSVGIGQISSEVPQNLSASRPQDRQFILSSKKLLLSDSGFYLCAWSHLDEQFFGPGTRLTVL.

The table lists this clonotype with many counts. DNA of the CDR3: TGTGCCAGCAGTAATAGGAAAATCGGGACCTACCAAGAGACCCAGTACTTC. The encoded protein is CASSNRKIGTYQETQYF. The rearrangement uses TRBV27 and TRBJ2-5, with D perhaps matching TRBD1 or TRBD2 (5 bases each). V gave up 5 bases and J gave up 0 bases, with 19 bases separating them. CDR1 is MNHEY, CDR2 SMNVEV, per germline (reference sequence). The CDR3 is 17 residues long.

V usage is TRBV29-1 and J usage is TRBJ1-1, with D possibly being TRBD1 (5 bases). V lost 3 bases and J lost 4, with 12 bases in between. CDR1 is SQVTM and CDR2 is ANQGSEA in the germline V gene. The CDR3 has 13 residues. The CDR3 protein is CSVEDGATTEAFF. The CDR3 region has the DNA TGCAGCGTTGAGGATGGGGCGACCACTGAAGCTTTCTTT.

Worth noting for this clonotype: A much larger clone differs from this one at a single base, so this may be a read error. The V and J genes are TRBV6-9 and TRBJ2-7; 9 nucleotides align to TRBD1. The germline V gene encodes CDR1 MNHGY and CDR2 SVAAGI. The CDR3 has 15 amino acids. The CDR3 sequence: CASSYRDRVSYEQHF. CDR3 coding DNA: TGTGCCAGCAGTTACCGGGACAGGGTATCGTACGAGCAGCACTTC.

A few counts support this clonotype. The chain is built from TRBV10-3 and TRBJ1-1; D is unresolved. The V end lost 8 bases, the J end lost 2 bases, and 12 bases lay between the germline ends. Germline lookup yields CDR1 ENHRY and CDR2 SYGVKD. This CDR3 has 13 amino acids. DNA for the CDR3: TGTGCCATCGTCCAGGCTGAAAACACTGAAGCTTTCTTT. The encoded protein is CAIVQAENTEAFF.

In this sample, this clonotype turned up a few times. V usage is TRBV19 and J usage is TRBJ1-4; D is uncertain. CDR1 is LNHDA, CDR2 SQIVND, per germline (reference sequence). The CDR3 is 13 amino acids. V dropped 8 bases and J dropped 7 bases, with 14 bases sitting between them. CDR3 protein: CASRLSGVEKLFF. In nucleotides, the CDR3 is TGTGCCAGTCGGTTATCGGGTGTTGAAAAACTGTTTTTT.

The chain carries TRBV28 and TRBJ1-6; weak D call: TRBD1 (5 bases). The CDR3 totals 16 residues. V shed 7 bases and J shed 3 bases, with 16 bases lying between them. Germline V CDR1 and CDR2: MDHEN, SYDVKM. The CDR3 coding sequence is TGTGCCAGCATCCAAGGAGGGGACGACTATAATTCACCCCTCCACTTT. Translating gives CASIQGGDDYNSPLHF.

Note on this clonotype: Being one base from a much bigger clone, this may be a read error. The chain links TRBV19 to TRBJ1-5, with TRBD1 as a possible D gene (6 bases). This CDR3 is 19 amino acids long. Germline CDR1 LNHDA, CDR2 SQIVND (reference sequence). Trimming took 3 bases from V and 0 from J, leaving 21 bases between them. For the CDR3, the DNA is TGTGCCAGTAGTATCGAGGCCCTAGACAGGACCTATAGCAATCAGCCCCAGCATTTT. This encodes CASSIEALDRTYSNQPQHF.

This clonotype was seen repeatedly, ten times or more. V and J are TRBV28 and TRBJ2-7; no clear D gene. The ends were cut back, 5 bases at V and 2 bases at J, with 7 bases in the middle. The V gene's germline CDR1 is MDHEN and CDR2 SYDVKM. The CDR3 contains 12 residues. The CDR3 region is CASSPAAYEQYF. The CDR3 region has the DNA TGTGCCAGCAGTCCAGCTGCCTACGAGCAGTACTTC.

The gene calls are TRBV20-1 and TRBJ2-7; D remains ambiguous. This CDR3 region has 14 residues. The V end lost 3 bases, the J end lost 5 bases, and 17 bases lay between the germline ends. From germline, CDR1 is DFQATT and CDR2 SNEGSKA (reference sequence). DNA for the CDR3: TGCAGTGCTAGGCGACAAGCTCAGGCTAACGAGCAGTACTTC. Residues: CSARRQAQANEQYF.